This TCR beta chain appears in the sequencing data of a study of Graves' ophthalmopathy and Graves' hyperthyroidism. Study in general: The collection of peripheral blood took place at initial diagnosis, before any treatment.

The CDR3 loop spans 15 amino acids. CDR1 is LGHDT and CDR2 is YNNKEL in the germline V gene (reference sequence). V lost 1 base, J lost 0 bases, and 8 bases lay in between. Hyperthyroidism counted as stable given no ophthalmopathy within 18 months of follow-up. The TCR beta CDR3 regions underwent amplification from RNA transcripts. Second-round multiplex PCR came after first-round RT-PCR with HTBI primers. TCRdb reprocessed the multiplex PCR reads with MiXCR, giving one entry per CDR3 protein. The table has roughly 610,000 distinct CDR3 sequences, 22% seen once; the top ten hold around 6.5%. The specimen sequenced was peripheral blood. This TCR derives from a woman aged 18-29 years with stable Graves' hyperthyroidism. Some clones in this sample may be carry-over from other donors' samples. V and J are TRBV3-1 and TRBJ2-3; D call uncertain. Written as DNA, the CDR3 is TGTGCCAGCAGCCAAGTTTCCCCTAGCACAGATACGCAGTATTTT. Translation: CASSQVSPSTDTQYF.